This is a list of T cell receptor beta chains from one sample in a study of OX40 agonist ivuxolimab in advanced cancers. This table comes from immunoSEQ multiplex PCR, and its TCRdb copy is limited to in-frame clones, with some not included. The sample holds about 28,000 clones, roughly 79% seen once. The source was CD4+ or CD8+ T cells sorted from blood, collected in a trial of the OX40 agonist ivuxolimab. Every receptor here comes from an adult with an advanced solid tumor such as melanoma, head and neck, liver or kidney cancer. The CDR3 runs from the conserved cysteine through the conserved F or W. Fields, in order: CDR3 DNA, CDR3 protein, clone size, D gene, J gene, V gene. D genes are given only for firm matches. Rows may omit the clone size; those that give it use once, few, many or a size class.

TGTGCCAGCAGCTTAGGGCAGGGAGACCACACAGATACGCAGTATTTT,CASSLGQGDHTDTQYF,.,.,TRBJ2-3,TRBV7-9
TGTGCCAGCAGTGATCTGGGGAATAGCAATCAGCCCCAGCATTTT,CASSDLGNSNQPQHF,.,.,TRBJ1-5,TRBV2
TGTGCCAGTAGGTCAGGAGCTTTGGAGGGCTACACCTTC,CASRSGALEGYTF,.,.,TRBJ1-2,TRBV19
TGTGCCAGCAGTTTTCAGGGGGCTTATAGCACAGATACGCAGTATTTT,CASSFQGAYSTDTQYF,.,TRBD1,TRBJ2-3,TRBV27
TGTGCCAGCAGCACCACTCCGGACGGTGAAGCTTTCTTT,CASSTTPDGEAFF,.,.,TRBJ1-1,TRBV7-9
TGTGCCAGCAGCGGCGGGGCCTATCAGCCCCAGCATTTT,CASSGGAYQPQHF,.,.,TRBJ1-5,TRBV11-2
TGTGCCAGCAGTGAACGGCTAGCAACCTACGAGCAGTACTTC,CASSERLATYEQYF,.,.,TRBJ2-7,TRBV2
TGTGCCAGCAGCTTAACGGACAATGAGCAGTTCTTC,CASSLTDNEQFF,.,.,TRBJ2-1,TRBV5-6
TGCGCCAGCAGCCAAGTCGGAACGGGAACTGAAGCTTTCTTT,CASSQVGTGTEAFF,.,.,TRBJ1-1,TRBV4-1
TGTGCCAGCAGCGACGGACAGGGTCGTGGGCCCCAGCATTTT,CASSDGQGRGPQHF,.,TRBD1,TRBJ1-5,TRBV9
TGCAGCGTTGAAGGACAAGGGAGCGAAGGCTACACCTTC,CSVEGQGSEGYTF,.,.,TRBJ1-2,TRBV29-1
TGTGCCAGCAGCTTGGAAGGGGGCTACGAGCAGTACTTC,CASSLEGGYEQYF,.,.,TRBJ2-7,TRBV5-6
TGTGCCAGCAGCGTAACACAGGGAGGGTCACCCCTCCACTTT,CASSVTQGGSPLHF,.,.,TRBJ1-6,TRBV5-6
TGTGCCAGCAGCCACCCACAGGAGGTCGTCGGCACAGATACGCAGTATTTT,CASSHPQEVVGTDTQYF,.,.,TRBJ2-3,TRBV7-8
TGTGCCAGCAGCCCACTGGGGGGCCGGGCAGATACGCAGTATTTT,CASSPLGGRADTQYF,.,.,TRBJ2-3,TRBV9
TGCGCCAGCGGTGCCGAGTTAAAAGGTGGGGATACGCAGTATTTT,CASGAELKGGDTQYF,.,.,TRBJ2-3,TRBV4-1
TGTGCCAGCAGCGTAGAAGACTACAATGAGCAGTTCTTC,CASSVEDYNEQFF,.,.,TRBJ2-1,TRBV9
TGTGCCTGGAGTGTAGCCTGTAACACTGAAGCTTTCTTT,CAWSVACNTEAFF,.,.,TRBJ1-1,TRBV30
TGTGCCAGTAGTATTGGTATGGGGGTCGAGCAGTACTTC,CASSIGMGVEQYF,.,.,TRBJ2-7,TRBV19
TGTGCCAGCAGCTTTGGTGGGATTGGGGAGAAAACTGAAGCTTTCTTT,CASSFGGIGEKTEAFF,.,.,TRBJ1-1,TRBV7-6
TGTGCCAGCAGTTTCGGAGCTAACTATGGCTACACCTTC,CASSFGANYGYTF,.,.,TRBJ1-2,TRBV27
TGTGCCAGCAGCTCCCTGGAGACCCAGTACTTC,CASSSLETQYF,.,.,TRBJ2-5,TRBV11-2
TGTGCCAGCAGTTTGTGGGCAGGGGGGAACGGCTACACCTTC,CASSLWAGGNGYTF,.,TRBD1,TRBJ1-2,TRBV27
TGCGCCAGCAGCCCCGGTGTCGGCGGGGGGCTCACCGGGGAGCTGTTTTTT,CASSPGVGGGLTGELFF,.,TRBD2,TRBJ2-2,TRBV4-3
TGTGCCAGCAGTTCCGGACCCACTTACGAGCAGTACTTC,CASSSGPTYEQYF,.,.,TRBJ2-7,TRBV6-1
TGTGCCAGCAGCCCCCCAAGGACCGGGGAGCTGTTTTTT,CASSPPRTGELFF,medium-sized,.,TRBJ2-2,TRBV7-9